These T cell receptor beta chains were read from a single sample in a study of cytomegalovirus exposure and HLA in healthy donors. Only in-frame clones appear in the TCRdb table, and some are missing; sequencing was by immunoSEQ multiplex PCR. The listing records 95,000 to 150,000 clones. The sequenced sample consisted of PBMCs. The receptor set was obtained from a young man in good health and CMV-seronegative. Both conserved end residues are trimmed from each CDR3.

v_call: TRBV28; cdr3_length: 13; cdr3_aa: ASRAGRGWNTEAF
v_call: TRBV6-5; cdr3_length: 11; cdr3_aa: ASRRGSLSGYT
v_call: TRBV30; cdr3_length: 15; cdr3_aa: AWSGSGGSSGANVLT
v_call: TRBV4-2; cdr3_length: 13; cdr3_aa: ASSQDKEDTGELF
v_call: TRBV6-1; cdr3_length: 11; cdr3_aa: ASSAGREYEQY
v_call: TRBV27; cdr3_length: 13; cdr3_aa: ASSSLERSSYEQY
v_call: TRBV4-3; cdr3_length: 11; cdr3_aa: ASSQDQGDEQY
v_call: TRBV29-1; cdr3_length: 12; cdr3_aa: SVELGQGTDTQY
v_call: TRBV7-2; cdr3_length: 10; cdr3_aa: ASSVPSYGYT
v_call: TRBV18; cdr3_length: 12; cdr3_aa: ASSPTGTYNEQF
v_call: TRBV5-6; cdr3_length: 14; cdr3_aa: ASSSVGGYATGELF
v_call: TRBV7-3; cdr3_length: 11; cdr3_aa: ASSSRTGDTQY
v_call: TRBV29-1; cdr3_length: 11; cdr3_aa: SVGTGNNYEQY
v_call: TRBV7-8; cdr3_length: 16; cdr3_aa: ASSHGLAGATNTGELF
v_call: TRBV7-3; cdr3_length: 13; cdr3_aa: ASSPQVAVTGELF
v_call: TRBV5-1; cdr3_length: 12; cdr3_aa: ASSLSGLGYEQY
v_call: TRBV9; cdr3_length: 12; cdr3_aa: ASSVGRTNQPQH
v_call: TRBV19; cdr3_length: 11; cdr3_aa: ASSTDSVEKLF
v_call: TRBV28; cdr3_length: 14; cdr3_aa: ASSFSGGAGGYEQY
v_call: TRBV27; cdr3_length: 15; cdr3_aa: ASTRRVGLAGMETQY
v_call: TRBV5-5; cdr3_length: 13; cdr3_aa: ASSPRGSGTWTQY
v_call: TRBV6-1; cdr3_length: 12; cdr3_aa: ASSYRGLRETQY
v_call: TRBV4-1; cdr3_length: 14; cdr3_aa: ASSQESTRSNSPLH
v_call: TRBV12-5; cdr3_length: 13; cdr3_aa: ASGWGQGNTGELF
v_call: TRBV5-4; cdr3_length: 16; cdr3_aa: ASSITQGARQRNTEAF
v_call: TRBV5-1; cdr3_length: 12; cdr3_aa: ASSLAEEPYEQY
v_call: TRBV2; cdr3_length: 11; cdr3_aa: AGQGDQGETQY
v_call: TRBV27; cdr3_length: 12; cdr3_aa: ASGIGQLNQPQH
v_call: TRBV28; cdr3_length: 12; cdr3_aa: ASTLGGNGNTIY
v_call: TRBV27; cdr3_length: 13; cdr3_aa: ASSAVGQGLNIQY
v_call: TRBV6-5; cdr3_length: 12; cdr3_aa: ASSQNRGVGELF
v_call: TRBV28; cdr3_length: 13; cdr3_aa: ASSFSQGANTEAF
v_call: TRBV28; cdr3_length: 13; cdr3_aa: ASRPSGRAYGTGF
v_call: TRBV4-1; cdr3_length: 15; cdr3_aa: ASSHALGGKSNEKLF
v_call: TRBV30; cdr3_length: 14; cdr3_aa: AWDPGIAGGPDTQY
v_call: TRBV5-1; cdr3_length: 13; cdr3_aa: ASSLAGTLQETQY
v_call: TRBV4-1; cdr3_length: 13; cdr3_aa: ASSQEGQGYYGYT
v_call: TRBV28; cdr3_length: 13; cdr3_aa: ASKRASGVTDTQY
v_call: TRBV5-1; cdr3_length: 10; cdr3_aa: ASSLGLTEAF
v_call: TRBV19; cdr3_length: 12; cdr3_aa: ASSTGQGFYEQY
v_call: TRBV7-3; cdr3_length: 14; cdr3_aa: ASSLRASGNTGELF
v_call: TRBV28; cdr3_length: 15; cdr3_aa: ASSSSTGAFFLETQY
v_call: TRBV5-4; cdr3_length: 12; cdr3_aa: ASSPISLGGEQY
v_call: TRBV4-3; cdr3_length: 13; cdr3_aa: ASSQDRALSQPQH
v_call: TRBV15; cdr3_length: 14; cdr3_aa: ATSPPRREGRYEQY
v_call: TRBV7-2; cdr3_length: 14; cdr3_aa: ASSIRTSGRTDTQY
v_call: TRBV5-4; cdr3_length: 13; cdr3_aa: ASSLAGGGTDTQY
v_call: TRBV18; cdr3_length: 13; cdr3_aa: ASSPGRGKSETQY